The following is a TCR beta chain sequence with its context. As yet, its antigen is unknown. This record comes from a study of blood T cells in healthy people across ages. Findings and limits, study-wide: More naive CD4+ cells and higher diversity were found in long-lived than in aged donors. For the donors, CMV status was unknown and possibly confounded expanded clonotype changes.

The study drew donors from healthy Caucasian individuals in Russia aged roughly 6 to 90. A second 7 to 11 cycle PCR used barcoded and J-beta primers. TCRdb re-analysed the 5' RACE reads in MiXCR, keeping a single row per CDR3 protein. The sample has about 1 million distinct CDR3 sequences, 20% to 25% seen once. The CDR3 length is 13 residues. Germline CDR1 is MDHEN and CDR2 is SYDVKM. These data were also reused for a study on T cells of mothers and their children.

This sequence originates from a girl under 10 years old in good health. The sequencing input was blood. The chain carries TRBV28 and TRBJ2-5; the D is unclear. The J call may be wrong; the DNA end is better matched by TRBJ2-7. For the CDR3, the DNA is TGTGCCACTTCCCTTGGGCCCGTGGGCGAGCAGTACTTC. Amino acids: CATSLGPVGEQYF.